The present TCR beta chain was sequenced within a study of CD8+CD57+ T cells in acquired aplastic anemia. Study details: Isolated CD4+ and CD8+ cells, once sorted, yielded DNA averaging about 3 ug. Healthy donors had, on average, approximately 11 million reads for their CD4+ cells.

General study points: Common to patients and controls were roughly 30 CD8+ CDR3 sequences.

Notes on this clonotype: Its antigen remains unidentified.

According to the study, genomic DNA was the template for TCR beta VDJ and CDR3 profiling. MiXCR was run by TCRdb on the reads, yielding one entry per CDR3 protein. Seen here are under 250,000 distinct CDR3 sequences, almost 35% observed once, and the top ten hold roughly 1.1%. Germline loops: CDR1 SEHNR, CDR2 FQNEAQ (reference sequence). The V end was cut by 5 bases, the J end by 10 bases, with 15 bases between. This CDR3 spans 14 amino acids. The sequenced sample was sorted CD4+, CD8+, or CD8+CD57+ T cells (not recorded which) from PBMCs. The TCR was taken from a human donor in good health, serving as a control. J is TRBJ1-6 and V is TRBV7-9; D unclear. The CDR3 DNA reads TGTGCCAGCAGCACTGGGCACTCGGGGTCACCCCTCCACTTT. Translated: CASSTGHSGSPLHF. The whole variable domain, filled in from reference TRBV7-9 and TRBJ1-6, reads DTGVSQNPRHKITKRGQNVTFRCDPISEHNRLYWYRQTLGQGPEFLTYFQNEAQLEKSRLLSDRFSAERPKGSFSTLEIQRTEQGDSAMYLCASSTGHSGSPLHFGNGTRLTVT.